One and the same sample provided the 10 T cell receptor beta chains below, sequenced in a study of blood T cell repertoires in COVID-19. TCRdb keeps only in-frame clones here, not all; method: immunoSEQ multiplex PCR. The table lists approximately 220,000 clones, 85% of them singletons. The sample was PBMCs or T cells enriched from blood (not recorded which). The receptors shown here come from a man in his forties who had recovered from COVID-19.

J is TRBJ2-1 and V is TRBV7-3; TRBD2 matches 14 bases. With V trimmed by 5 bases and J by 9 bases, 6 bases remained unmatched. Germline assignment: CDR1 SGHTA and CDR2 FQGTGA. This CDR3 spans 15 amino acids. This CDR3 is CASSLGTSGRSEQFF. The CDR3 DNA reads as TGTGCCAGCAGCCTAGGGACTAGCGGGAGAAGTGAGCAGTTCTTC.

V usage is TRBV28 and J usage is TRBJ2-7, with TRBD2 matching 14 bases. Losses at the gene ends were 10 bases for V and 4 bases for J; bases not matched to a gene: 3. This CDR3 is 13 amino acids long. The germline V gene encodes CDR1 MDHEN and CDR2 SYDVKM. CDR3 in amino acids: CATGTSGRYEQYF. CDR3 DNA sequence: TGTGCCACCGGGACTAGCGGGAGATACGAGCAGTACTTC.

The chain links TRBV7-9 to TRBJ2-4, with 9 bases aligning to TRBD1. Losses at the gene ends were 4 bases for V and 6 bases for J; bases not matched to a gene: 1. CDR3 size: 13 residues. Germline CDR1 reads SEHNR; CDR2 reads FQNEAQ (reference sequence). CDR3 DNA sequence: TGTGCCAGCAGCTCGGGACAGGGAAACATTCAGTACTTC. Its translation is CASSSGQGNIQYF. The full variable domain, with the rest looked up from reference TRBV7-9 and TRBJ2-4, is DTGVSQNPRHKITKRGQNVTFRCDPISEHNRLYWYRQTLGQGPEFLTYFQNEAQLEKSRLLSDRFSAERPKGSFSTLEIQRTEQGDSAMYLCASSSGQGNIQYFGAGTRLSVL.

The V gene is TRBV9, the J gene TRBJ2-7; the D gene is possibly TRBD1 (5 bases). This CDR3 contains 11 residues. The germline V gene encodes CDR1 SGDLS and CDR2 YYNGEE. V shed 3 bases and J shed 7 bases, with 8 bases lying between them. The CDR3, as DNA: TGTGCCAGCAGCGGCGGACAAGAGCAGTACTTC. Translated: CASSGGQEQYF.

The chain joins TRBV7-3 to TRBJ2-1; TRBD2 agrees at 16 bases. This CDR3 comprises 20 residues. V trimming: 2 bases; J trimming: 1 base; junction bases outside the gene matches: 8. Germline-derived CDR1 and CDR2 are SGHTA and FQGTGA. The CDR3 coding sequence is TGTGCCAGCAGCTTACAGGCTGGGACTAGCGGGAGGGCATCCTACAATGAGCAGTTCTTC. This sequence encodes CASSLQAGTSGRASYNEQFF.

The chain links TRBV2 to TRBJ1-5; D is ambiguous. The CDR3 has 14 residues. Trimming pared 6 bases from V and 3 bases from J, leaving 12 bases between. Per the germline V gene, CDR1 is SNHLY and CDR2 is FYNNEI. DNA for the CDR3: TGTGCCAGCAGGGGCCCTATCTACAATCAGCCCCAGCATTTT. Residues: CASRGPIYNQPQHF.

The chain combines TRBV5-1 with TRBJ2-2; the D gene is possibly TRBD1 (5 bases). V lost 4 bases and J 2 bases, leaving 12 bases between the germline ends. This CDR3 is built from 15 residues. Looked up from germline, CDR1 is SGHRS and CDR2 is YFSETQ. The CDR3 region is CASSLSTANTGELFF. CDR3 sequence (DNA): TGCGCCAGCAGCCTCTCGACAGCCAACACCGGGGAGCTGTTTTTT.

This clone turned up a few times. The CDR3 DNA is TGCGCCAGCAGCTCGGATTTTTCGGGAGGACCGTCCCATGAGCAGTTCTTC. This gives the protein CASSSDFSGGPSHEQFF. This chain connects TRBV5-1 to TRBJ2-1; 7 bases match TRBD2. The junction had 17 bases not matched to a gene; V was cut back by 3 bases and J by 8 bases. Germline assignment: CDR1 SGHRS and CDR2 YFSETQ. The CDR3 loop spans 17 amino acids.

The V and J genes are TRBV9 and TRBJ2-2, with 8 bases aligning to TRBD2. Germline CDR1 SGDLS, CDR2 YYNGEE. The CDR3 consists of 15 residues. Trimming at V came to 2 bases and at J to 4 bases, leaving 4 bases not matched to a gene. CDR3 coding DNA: TGTGCCAGCAGCGTTAGCGGGAAGGGCACCGGGGAGCTGTTTTTT. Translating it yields CASSVSGKGTGELFF. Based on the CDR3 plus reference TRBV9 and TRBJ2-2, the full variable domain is DSGVTQTPKHLITATGQRVTLRCSPRSGDLSVYWYQQSLDQGLQFLIQYYNGEERAKGNILERFSAQQFPDLHSELNLSSLELGDSALYFCASSVSGKGTGELFFGEGSRLTVL.

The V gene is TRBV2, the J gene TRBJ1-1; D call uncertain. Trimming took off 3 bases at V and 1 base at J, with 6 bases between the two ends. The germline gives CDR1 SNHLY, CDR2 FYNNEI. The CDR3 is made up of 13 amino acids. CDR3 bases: TGTGCCAGCAGTGACGAGGAGAACACTGAAGCTTTCTTT. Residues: CASSDEENTEAFF.